A selection of T cell receptor beta chains follows, all from one sample in a study of blood T cells in healthy people across ages. TCRdb processed the 5' RACE reads anew with MiXCR; each CDR3 protein has one entry. The sample carries 650,000 to 800,000 distinct CDR3 sequences, approximately 44% recorded once. Source material: blood. The receptors originated from a man aged 60-69 years in good health. Each CDR3 is given with its conserved first and last residue. The D gene is left open where the match is weak. Some rows have no size entry. The others give once, few or many, or a class for an expanded clone.

cdr3_length: 16
v_call: TRBV7-3
d_call: TRBD2
j_call: TRBJ2-1
clone_size: many
cdr3_nt: TGTGCCAGCAGCCCGACGGGCGGGGGGGCCCTCAATGAGCAGTTCTTC
cdr3_aa: CASSPTGGGALNEQFF

cdr3_length: 14
v_call: TRBV7-2
d_call: NA
j_call: TRBJ1-2
clone_size: few
cdr3_nt: TGTGCCAGCAGCCCCCGACAGGCTAACTATGGCTACACCTTC
cdr3_aa: CASSPRQANYGYTF

cdr3_length: 12
v_call: TRBV12-3/TRBV12-4
d_call: TRBD2
j_call: TRBJ2-5
clone_size: NA
cdr3_nt: TGTGCCAGCAGCCTTGGGGGGGAGACCCGGTACTTC
cdr3_aa: CASSLGGETRYF

cdr3_length: 13
v_call: TRBV12-3/TRBV12-4
d_call: NA
j_call: TRBJ1-1
clone_size: NA
cdr3_nt: TGTGCCAGCAGCGGACAGCCTAACACTGAAGCTTTCTTT
cdr3_aa: CASSGQPNTEAFF

cdr3_length: 13
v_call: TRBV7-2
d_call: TRBD1
j_call: TRBJ2-7
clone_size: NA
cdr3_nt: TGTGCCAGCAGCACCATGACAGGGCGCGAGCAGTACTTC
cdr3_aa: CASSTMTGREQYF

cdr3_length: 14
v_call: TRBV3-1
d_call: TRBD2
j_call: TRBJ2-3
clone_size: NA
cdr3_nt: TGTGCCAGCAGCCTGGCGACTAGCCCAGATACGCAGTATTTT
cdr3_aa: CASSLATSPDTQYF

cdr3_length: 19
v_call: TRBV7-9
d_call: TRBD2
j_call: TRBJ2-7
clone_size: NA
cdr3_nt: TGTGCCAGCAGGCTACTAGCGGGACAACTTTCGAGCTCCTACAATGAGCAGTACTTC
cdr3_aa: CASRLLAGQLSSSYNEQYF

cdr3_length: 13
v_call: TRBV20-1
d_call: TRBD2
j_call: TRBJ2-5
clone_size: NA
cdr3_nt: TGCAGTGCTAGCCCGGGACTAAAGGAGACCCAGTACTTC
cdr3_aa: CSASPGLKETQYF

cdr3_length: 14
v_call: TRBV7-6
d_call: NA
j_call: TRBJ2-4
clone_size: NA
cdr3_nt: TGTGCCAGCAGCTTAGTATATATCCCCAACATTCAGTACTTC
cdr3_aa: CASSLVYIPNIQYF

cdr3_length: 15
v_call: TRBV19
d_call: NA
j_call: TRBJ1-5
clone_size: NA
cdr3_nt: TGTGCCAGTAGTCCCGGGACCGGGCGGGGGCAGCCCCAGCATTTT
cdr3_aa: CASSPGTGRGQPQHF

cdr3_length: 11
v_call: TRBV3-1
d_call: NA
j_call: TRBJ2-1
clone_size: many
cdr3_nt: TGTGCCAGCAGGCGCGCGGGGGAGCAGTTCTTC
cdr3_aa: CASRRAGEQFF

cdr3_length: 16
v_call: TRBV7-9
d_call: TRBD2
j_call: TRBJ2-3
clone_size: NA
cdr3_nt: TGTGCCAGCAGCGAGGGACTAGCGGGGGAGACAGATACGCAGTATTTT
cdr3_aa: CASSEGLAGETDTQYF

cdr3_length: 14
v_call: TRBV6-5
d_call: NA
j_call: TRBJ2-7
clone_size: NA
cdr3_nt: TGTGCCAGCAGTAGGGCAGCAACCACCTACGAGCAGTACTTC
cdr3_aa: CASSRAATTYEQYF

cdr3_length: 14
v_call: TRBV5-1
d_call: TRBD1
j_call: TRBJ1-6
clone_size: NA
cdr3_nt: TGCGCCAGCAGCTGGGGGACAGGGGTTTCACCCCTCCACTTT
cdr3_aa: CASSWGTGVSPLHF

cdr3_length: 17
v_call: TRBV30
d_call: NA
j_call: TRBJ1-4
clone_size: NA
cdr3_nt: TGTGCCTGGAGTGGGCCGTTTGGGCGGCCAACTAATGAAAAACTGTTTTTT
cdr3_aa: CAWSGPFGRPTNEKLFF

cdr3_length: 17
v_call: TRBV6-6
d_call: NA
j_call: TRBJ2-7
clone_size: few
cdr3_nt: TGTGCCAGCAGCCTTACAGGGAACCTTCCTCTCCCCTACGAGCAGTACTTC
cdr3_aa: CASSLTGNLPLPYEQYF

cdr3_length: 14
v_call: TRBV7-9
d_call: NA
j_call: TRBJ2-7
clone_size: NA
cdr3_nt: TGTGCCAGCAGCATCGGGACACAGCCCTACGAGCAGTACTTC
cdr3_aa: CASSIGTQPYEQYF

cdr3_length: 11
v_call: TRBV20-1
d_call: NA
j_call: TRBJ2-3
clone_size: many
cdr3_nt: TGCAGTGCTTCCCGATCGGATACGCAGTATTTT
cdr3_aa: CSASRSDTQYF

cdr3_length: 14
v_call: TRBV9
d_call: TRBD2
j_call: TRBJ2-5
clone_size: few
cdr3_nt: TGTGCCAGCAGCGCGGGACTAGCGAGGGAGACCCAGTACTTC
cdr3_aa: CASSAGLARETQYF

cdr3_length: 15
v_call: TRBV12-3/TRBV12-4
d_call: TRBD1
j_call: TRBJ1-6
clone_size: few
cdr3_nt: TGTGCCAGCAGCTTGGACAGGGCCCATAATTCACCCCTCCACTTT
cdr3_aa: CASSLDRAHNSPLHF

cdr3_length: 10
v_call: TRBV29-1
d_call: NA
j_call: TRBJ2-7
clone_size: few
cdr3_nt: TGCAGCCCACGTAGCTACGAGCAGTACTTC
cdr3_aa: CSPRSYEQYF

cdr3_length: 13
v_call: TRBV7-2
d_call: NA
j_call: TRBJ2-1
clone_size: few
cdr3_nt: TGTGCCAGCAGCTTAGCCCGCGTGGATGAGCAGTTCTTC
cdr3_aa: CASSLARVDEQFF

cdr3_length: 18
v_call: TRBV7-9
d_call: TRBD2
j_call: TRBJ2-7
clone_size: NA
cdr3_nt: TGTGCCAGCAGCTTAGGACTAGCGGGGGCCGAAATTCCCTACGAGCAGTACTTC
cdr3_aa: CASSLGLAGAEIPYEQYF